These 25 T cell receptor beta chains were sequenced from one sample in a study of T cells in localized non-small cell lung cancer. Profiling relied on immunoSEQ multiplex PCR, and the TCRdb table lists in-frame clones only, not all of them. The sample contains some 25,000 clones, roughly 86% of which appear only once. The sample in question was peripheral blood, obtained before any cancer treatment. The receptor set was obtained from a male donor older than 55 with stage II squamous cell lung carcinoma.

This rearrangement joins TRBV7-2 to TRBJ1-1, with D hard to call. Trimming cost V 2 bases and J 1 base, with 5 bases left between them. The CDR3 is 13 amino acids. Germline loops: CDR1 SGHTA, CDR2 FQGNSA. The CDR3 region has the DNA TGTGCCAGCAGCTTATTAGGGAACACTGAAGCTTTCTTT. This sequence encodes CASSLLGNTEAFF. Complete variable domain (other parts from reference TRBV7-2 and TRBJ1-1): GAGVSQSPSNKVTEKGKDVELRCDPISGHTALYWYRQSLGQGLEFLIYFQGNSAPDKSGLPSDRFSAERTGGSVSTLTIQRTQQEDSAVYLCASSLLGNTEAFFGQGTRLTVV.

The rearrangement uses TRBV29-1 and TRBJ2-7; no definite D call. CDR1 and CDR2 (germline): SQVTM, ANQGSEA. There are 11 residues in the CDR3. V dropped 3 bases and J dropped 4 bases, with 7 bases sitting between them. CDR3: CSVDAGYEQYF. CDR3 nucleotide sequence: TGCAGCGTTGATGCCGGATACGAGCAGTACTTC.

There are a few counts of this clone. The chain uses TRBV18 and TRBJ2-7; 10 bases are a match to TRBD2. This CDR3 spans 15 amino acids. The J segment lost 6 bases and the V segment lost 3 bases, leaving 8 bases of the junction unmatched. Germline V gene sequence: CDR1 KGHSH, CDR2 LQKENI. The CDR3 spells CASSPPLAGATEQYF. The CDR3 DNA is TGTGCCAGCTCACCTCCCCTAGCGGGAGCGACCGAGCAGTACTTC.

The chain couples TRBV10-3 to TRBJ1-6; D perhaps matches TRBD1 (5 bases). Germline V gene lookup returns CDR1 ENHRY and CDR2 SYGVKD. The V end lost 4 bases, the J end lost 7 bases, and 11 bases lay between the germline ends. This CDR3 is 14 amino acids long. CDR3 loop: CAISGEGRNSPLHF. As DNA, the CDR3 is TGTGCCATCAGTGGTGAGGGGAGGAATTCACCCCTCCACTTT.

The V gene is TRBV7-3, the J gene TRBJ2-1, with D unclear. V lost 5 bases, J lost 7 bases, and 21 bases lay in between. Germline CDR1 SGHTA, CDR2 FQGTGA. The CDR3 has 16 amino acids. The CDR3 nucleotides read TGTGCCAGCAGCGAGCAACCCCACGGGTTTCGTAATGAGCAGTTCTTC. Translating it yields CASSEQPHGFRNEQFF.

The chain combines TRBV18 with TRBJ2-5; perhaps TRBD2 as D (5 bases). The V end lost 3 bases, the J end lost 4 bases, and 9 bases lay between the germline ends. This CDR3 is 13 amino acids long. Germline loops: CDR1 KGHSH, CDR2 LQKENI. The CDR3, as DNA: TGTGCCAGCTCACCGAGGGTAGGAGAGACCCAGTACTTC. It codes for CASSPRVGETQYF.

The chain is built from TRBV19 and TRBJ2-1, with a possible D match to TRBD2 (6 bases). CDR3 size: 13 residues. Trimming took 4 bases from V and 9 from J, leaving 13 bases between them. The germline CDR1 and CDR2 sequences are LNHDA and SQIVND (reference sequence). Here the CDR3 reads CASSRGTGREQFF. CDR3 coding DNA: TGTGCCAGTAGTAGGGGGACTGGGCGTGAGCAGTTCTTC. The entire variable domain, with the rest obtained from reference TRBV19 and TRBJ2-1, is as follows: DGGITQSPKYLFRKEGQNVTLSCEQNLNHDAMYWYRQDPGQGLRLIYYSQIVNDFQKGDIAEGYSVSREKKESFPLTVTSAQKNPTAFYLCASSRGTGREQFFGPGTRLTVL.

The CDR3 is CASSYTGGEQYF. The CDR3 DNA is TGTGCCAGCAGTTACACAGGGGGCGAGCAGTACTTC. The chain uses TRBV7-9 and TRBJ2-7; 8 positions agree with TRBD1. V was pared by 6 bases and J by 6 bases, with 4 bases of the junction left unmatched. The CDR3 loop spans 12 amino acids. The germline V gene has CDR1 SEHNR and CDR2 FQNEAQ (reference sequence). The full variable domain, rest sourced from reference TRBV7-9 and TRBJ2-7, is DTGVSQNPRHKITKRGQNVTFRCDPISEHNRLYWYRQTLGQGPEFLTYFQNEAQLEKSRLLSDRFSAERPKGSFSTLEIQRTEQGDSAMYLCASSYTGGEQYFGPGTRLTVT.

This clone was detected only a few times. The CDR3, as DNA: TGTGCCAGCAGCCGCCGGGACAGCAATCAGCCCCAGCATTTT. It encodes CASSRRDSNQPQHF. The genes are TRBV21-1 and TRBJ1-5. TRBV21-1 is a known pseudogene. This CDR3 is 14 amino acids long.

In this sample, this clone turned up a few times. J is TRBJ2-7 and V is TRBV9, with D uncertain. V lost 3 bases to trimming and J lost 6 bases, with 10 bases between them. CDR1 and CDR2 from the germline V gene are SGDLS and YYNGEE. The CDR3 loop spans 12 amino acids. The CDR3 loop reads CASSAADGEQYF. The CDR3, as DNA: TGTGCCAGCAGCGCCGCCGACGGCGAGCAGTACTTC.

This chain links TRBV28 with TRBJ2-1, with D uncertain. The CDR3 runs to 15 residues. The ends were cut back, 4 bases at V and 0 bases at J, with 10 bases in the middle. The germline gives CDR1 MDHEN, CDR2 SYDVKM. The CDR3, as DNA: TGTGCCAGCAGTTCCCAGGTTATCTCCTACAATGAGCAGTTCTTC. Its translation is CASSSQVISYNEQFF.

The chain employs TRBV2 and TRBJ1-4; TRBD1 aligns across 7 bases. Germline V gene lookup returns CDR1 SNHLY and CDR2 FYNNEI. This CDR3 is 13 amino acids long. The junction had 4 bases not matched to a gene; V was cut back by 6 bases and J by 6 bases. CDR3: CASRTGRHEKLFF. DNA for the CDR3: TGTGCCAGCAGGACAGGGAGACATGAAAAACTGTTTTTT.

CDR3 coding DNA: TGTGCCAGCAGTGAAGGGAGGGGAAATGAAAAACTGTTTTTT. It encodes CASSEGRGNEKLFF. The V call is TRBV6-1, the J call TRBJ1-4; TRBD1 is a possible D gene (5 bases). CDR3 length: 14 residues. Germline V gene data show CDR1 as MNHNS and CDR2 as SASEGT. Trimming cost V 1 base and J 5 bases, with 8 bases left between them.

The chain combines TRBV16 with TRBJ2-7, with a weak D call TRBD2 (5 bases). Trimming cost V 4 bases and J 2 bases, with 15 bases left between them. CDR3 size: 15 residues. The germline V gene has CDR1 KGHSY and CDR2 FQNENV. The CDR3 spells CASSPTGKAAYEQYF. Here the CDR3 DNA reads TGTGCCAGCAGCCCCACGGGGAAGGCTGCCTACGAGCAGTACTTC.

This chain connects TRBV2 to TRBJ1-5; D is unresolved. Trimming removed 6 bases at V and 7 bases at J, with 16 bases between. Germline V gives CDR1 SNHLY, CDR2 FYNNEI. The CDR3 loop spans 14 amino acids. CDR3 nucleotide sequence: TGTGCCAGCAGAGGGATTTCACGGACCCAGCCCCAGCATTTT. This encodes CASRGISRTQPQHF.

The rearrangement uses TRBV9 and TRBJ2-6; D call uncertain. CDR1 is SGDLS, CDR2 YYNGEE, per germline. There are 17 residues in the CDR3. Trimming removed 0 bases at V and 4 bases at J, with 14 bases between. The CDR3 spells CASSVGHRNHGANVLTF. Here the CDR3 DNA reads TGTGCCAGCAGCGTAGGACATAGGAACCACGGGGCCAACGTCCTGACTTTC.

The chain carries TRBV5-6 and TRBJ1-5, with D unresolved. Germline-derived CDR1 and CDR2 are SGHDT and YYEEEE. Trimming took 1 base from V and 2 from J, leaving 10 bases between them. The CDR3 spans 15 residues. CDR3 loop: CASSLNMRGNQPQHF. The CDR3 DNA reads TGTGCCAGCAGCTTGAACATGAGGGGCAATCAGCCCCAGCATTTT.

CDR3 sequence: CASSQRLGDTQYF. CDR3 nucleotide sequence: TGTGCCAGCAGCCAAAGACTCGGGGATACGCAGTATTTT. The V and J genes are TRBV13 and TRBJ2-3, with D hard to call. V lost 5 bases and J 6 bases, leaving 12 bases between the germline ends. In germline, CDR1 is PRHDT, CDR2 FYEKMQ (reference sequence). The CDR3 length is 13 residues.

V usage is TRBV5-5 and J usage is TRBJ2-5; 10 nucleotides match TRBD1. V was clipped by 0 bases and J by 7 bases; unmatched bases: 9. The CDR3 is made up of 16 amino acids. From germline, CDR1 is SGHKS and CDR2 YYEKEE (reference sequence). The CDR3 bases are TGTGCCAGCAGCTTGGGACAGGGGGCCATAATTGGGACCCAGTACTTC. Translated: CASSLGQGAIIGTQYF.

V is TRBV14 and J is TRBJ1-1, with no clear D. The CDR3 contains 13 residues. Trimming pared 3 bases from V and 0 bases from J, leaving 5 bases between. Germline lookup yields CDR1 SGHDN and CDR2 FVKESK. This CDR3 is CASSHSMNTEAFF. The CDR3 DNA reads TGTGCCAGCAGCCATTCCATGAACACTGAAGCTTTCTTT.

The V and J genes are TRBV30 and TRBJ2-3; D is undetermined. The V end was cut by 6 bases, the J end by 7 bases, with 8 bases between. This CDR3 has 10 residues. The germline gives CDR1 GTSNPN, CDR2 SVGIG (reference sequence). The CDR3 region is CACISNTQYF. CDR3 DNA: TGTGCCTGTATTTCTAATACGCAGTATTTT. Combining the CDR3 with reference TRBV30 and TRBJ2-3 gives the whole variable domain SQTIHQWPATLVQPVGSPLSLECTVEGTSNPNLYWYRQAAGRGLQLLFYSVGIGQISSEVPQNLSASRPQDRQFILSSKKLLLSDSGFYLCACISNTQYFGPGTRLTVL.

This clone was picked up a small number of times. V gene TRBV28 combines with J gene TRBJ2-1; 7 positions agree with TRBD2. The CDR3 contains 15 residues. Germline CDR1 and CDR2: MDHEN and SYDVKM. V was pared by 6 bases and J by 0 bases, with 5 bases of the junction left unmatched. The CDR3: CASRSSGASYNEQFF. The CDR3 coding sequence is TGTGCCAGCAGGTCTAGCGGAGCCTCCTACAATGAGCAGTTCTTC.

The chain uses TRBV6-1 and TRBJ1-1, with no clear D. Trimming cost V 2 bases and J 5 bases, with 9 bases left between them. Germline V gives CDR1 MNHNS, CDR2 SASEGT. The CDR3 totals 13 residues. CDR3 in amino acids: CASSEMGRTEAFF. In DNA, the CDR3 is TGTGCCAGCAGTGAAATGGGCAGGACTGAAGCTTTCTTT.

V and J are TRBV6-5 and TRBJ2-7; a weak D match, TRBD1 (6 bases). V lost 8 bases and J 5 bases, leaving 22 bases between the germline ends. CDR1 and CDR2 from the germline V gene are MNHEY and SVGAGI. The CDR3 is 15 amino acids. The CDR3 region has the DNA TGTGCCAGCCGCTCCTACAGGGTTTATGGGAACGAGCAGTACTTC. Its translation is CASRSYRVYGNEQYF.

The rearrangement joins TRBV27 to TRBJ1-1; TRBD1 matches 9 bases. The CDR3 contains 14 residues. In germline, CDR1 is MNHEY, CDR2 SMNVEV (reference sequence). V gave up 4 bases and J gave up 7 bases; unmatched junction bases: 7. The DNA of the CDR3 is TGTGCCAGCAGTTCTCGACAGGGGGGTAATGAAGCTTTCTTT. Translating gives CASSSRQGGNEAFF.